The 9 T cell receptor beta chains presented below share a single source sample, sequenced in a study of T cells in Graves' hyperthyroidism and ophthalmopathy. Amplification of TCR beta CDR3 regions was performed using RNA transcripts as template. First-round RT-PCR of the TCR CDR3 relied on the HTBI primer set. TCRdb reprocessed the multiplex PCR reads via MiXCR and lists one record per CDR3 protein. The sample has about 610,000 distinct CDR3 sequences, around 16% seen once. Sequenced input: blood. These receptors all stem from a woman aged 40 to 50 with Graves' ophthalmopathy.

This clonotype was seen repeatedly, ten times or more. This sequence joins TRBV3-1 and TRBJ2-5; 15 bases match TRBD2. CDR1 is LGHDT, CDR2 YNNKEL, per germline (reference sequence). The CDR3 is made up of 18 amino acids. Trimming took 3 bases from V and 2 from J; bases not matched to a gene: 7. This chain's CDR3 is CASSHRGLAGGGQETQYF. Here the CDR3 DNA reads TGTGCCAGCAGCCACCGGGGACTAGCGGGAGGTGGGCAAGAGACCCAGTACTTC.

The J gene is TRBJ1-5, the V gene TRBV27; TRBD1 might be the D (6 bases). The CDR3 spans 17 residues. V was pared by 5 bases and J by 1 base, with 18 bases between. Germline values: CDR1 MNHEY, CDR2 SMNVEV (reference sequence). CDR3 in DNA: TGTGCCAGCAGTCCACGGACAGTAGGGGTAAGCAATCAGCCCCAGCATTTT. This sequence encodes CASSPRTVGVSNQPQHF.

This clonotype was detected ten times or more. The chain is built from TRBV11-2 and TRBJ2-7; 11 positions match TRBD2. The CDR3 has 15 residues. With V trimmed by 6 bases and J by 8 bases, 12 bases remained unmatched. Germline CDR1 and CDR2: SGHAT and FQNNGV. For the CDR3, the DNA is TGTGCCAGCAGTAAATCAGGACTAGCGGGTCTCCAGCAGTACTTC. Protein sequence: CASSKSGLAGLQQYF.

About this clonotype itself: A read error is possible here, since a much larger clone lies one base away. The rearrangement links TRBV6-2 or TRBV6-3 to TRBJ1-1; a weak D match, TRBD1 (5 bases). The CDR3 is made up of 15 amino acids. Germline CDR1 MNHEY, CDR2 SVGEGT. The CDR3 region is CASSRGPQLNAEAFF. CDR3 DNA: TGTGCCAGCAGTAGGGGTCCGCAGCTGAACGCTGAAGCTTTCTTT.

This clonotype was seen ten or more times. The V gene is TRBV2, the J gene TRBJ1-6; D call uncertain. CDR3 size: 14 residues. V was clipped by 9 bases and J by 6 bases, with 15 bases between them. Germline values: CDR1 SNHLY, CDR2 FYNNEI. CDR3 sequence reads: CASRPRATNSPLHF. Here the CDR3 DNA reads TGTGCCAGTAGACCTAGGGCGACTAATTCACCCCTCCACTTT. The whole variable domain, remainder taken from reference TRBV2 and TRBJ1-6, is EPEVTQTPSHQVTQMGQEVILRCVPISNHLYFYWYRQILGQKVEFLVSFYNNEISEKSEIFDDQFSVERPDGSNFTLKIRSTKLEDSAMYFCASRPRATNSPLHFGNGTRLTVT.

This clonotype was observed a handful of times. V usage is TRBV5-1 and J usage is TRBJ1-1; 7 bases map to TRBD1. Germline trimming cut 0 bases from V and 0 bases from J; bases unmatched to any gene: 5. CDR1 SGHRS and CDR2 YFSETQ come from the germline V gene. The CDR3 length is 16 residues. The CDR3 loop reads CASSLGQGVMNTEAFF. DNA of the CDR3: TGCGCCAGCAGCTTGGGGCAGGGGGTGATGAACACTGAAGCTTTCTTT.

This clonotype was counted ten times or more. The V gene is TRBV3-1, the J gene TRBJ2-7; 12 nucleotides agree with TRBD2. V dropped 6 bases and J dropped 4; count of bases not matched to a gene: 4. CDR3 length: 14 amino acids. Germline V gene sequence: CDR1 LGHDT, CDR2 YNNKEL (reference sequence). The CDR3 loop is CASRQTSGSYEQYF. CDR3 sequence (DNA): TGTGCCAGCAGACAGACTAGCGGGAGTTACGAGCAGTACTTC.

The chain couples TRBV20-1 to TRBJ2-6; 10 nucleotides agree with TRBD2. Trimming at V came to 4 bases and at J to 2 bases, leaving 5 bases not matched to a gene. There are 16 residues in the CDR3. In germline, CDR1 is DFQATT, CDR2 SNEGSKA (reference sequence). CDR3 region: CSATLAGGTGANVLTF. The DNA for the CDR3 is TGCAGTGCTACTTTAGCGGGAGGTACTGGGGCCAACGTCCTGACTTTC.

As concerns this clonotype: A read error is possible here, since a much larger clone lies one base away. The conserved closing phenylalanine or tryptophan is absent in this CDR3, likely reflecting a read error. The chain links TRBV5-1 to TRBJ2-5; TRBD1 matches at 9 bases. The germline gives CDR1 SGHRS, CDR2 YFSETQ. V lost 3 bases to trimming and J lost 2 bases; unmatched junction nucleotides: 5. The CDR3 is made up of 15 amino acids. The CDR3, as DNA: TGCGCCAGCAGCTGGGGGACAGGGCGTCAAGAGACCCAGTACTCC. It encodes CASSWGTGRQETQYS.